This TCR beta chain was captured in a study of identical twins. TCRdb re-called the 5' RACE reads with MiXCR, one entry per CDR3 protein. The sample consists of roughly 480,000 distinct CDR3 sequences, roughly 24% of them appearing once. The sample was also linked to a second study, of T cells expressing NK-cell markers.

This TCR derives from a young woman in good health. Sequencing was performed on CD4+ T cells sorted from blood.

For the CDR3, the DNA is TGCGCCAGCAGCTGGCAGGGAGTCACAGATACGCAGTATTTT. Protein: CASSWQGVTDTQYF. This sequence joins TRBV5-1 and TRBJ2-3; TRBD1 or TRBD2 may be the D gene (5 bases each). Germline V gene lookup returns CDR1 SGHRS and CDR2 YFSETQ. Between the trimmed V and J ends, which lost 3 bases and 2 bases, there was a span of 10 bases. The CDR3 extends over 14 amino acids.